These 3 T cell receptor beta chains were sequenced from one sample in a study of T-cell reconstitution after alpha-beta-depleted transplantation in children. As it was prepared, the TCRbeta library received unique molecular identifiers. Each CDR3 protein is one row after TCRdb ran MiXCR on the PCR reads. Found here are about 400,000 distinct CDR3 sequences, roughly 20% of them singletons; the top ten hold less than 4.5%. The sample here was PBMCs from the stem cell graft donor, taken from the stem cell graft. The receptors were sampled from a human donor who donated a stem cell graft to a child with acute myeloid leukemia.

This clonotype was counted at least ten times. The chain joins TRBV29-1 to TRBJ1-2; tentatively, D is TRBD1 (6 bases). The V end lost 3 bases, the J end lost 3 bases, and 11 bases lay between the germline ends. Germline CDR1 SQVTM, CDR2 ANQGSEA. The CDR3 extends over 13 amino acids. Written as DNA, the CDR3 is TGCAGCGTTGAGTCGGGGGCGGACTATGGCTACACCTTC. This encodes CSVESGADYGYTF. Supplemented by reference TRBV29-1 and TRBJ1-2, the full variable domain reads SAVISQKPSRDICQRGTSLTIQCQVDSQVTMMFWYRQQPGQSLTLIATANQGSEATYESGFVIDKFPISRPNLTFSTLTVSNMSPEDSSIYLCSVESGADYGYTFGSGTRLTVV.

This clonotype was counted between two and nine times. The rearrangement joins TRBV7-6 to TRBJ2-6; TRBD1 might be the D (6 bases). Per the germline V gene, CDR1 is SGHVS and CDR2 is FNYEAQ. With 2 bases removed from V and 0 bases from J, the gap between germline ends came to 14 bases. The CDR3 spans 18 residues. The CDR3 sequence: CASSLQGFFSSGANVLTF. CDR3 bases: TGTGCCAGCAGCTTACAGGGGTTCTTCAGCTCTGGGGCCAACGTCCTGACTTTC.

This clonotype came up a few times. This sequence joins TRBV28 and TRBJ2-1; possibly TRBD2 for D (6 bases). Germline CDR1 is MDHEN and CDR2 is SYDVKM. Trimming stripped 7 bases from V and 4 bases from J, with 17 bases between. The CDR3 has 15 residues. The CDR3 nucleotides are TGTGCCAGCAACAGATGGGCGGGATATTACAATGAGCAGTTCTTC. Encoded protein: CASNRWAGYYNEQFF. Looking up the rest from reference TRBV28 and TRBJ2-1 gives the full variable domain: DVKVTQSSRYLVKRTGEKVFLECVQDMDHENMFWYRQDPGLGLRLIYFSYDVKMKEKGDIPEGYSVSREKKERFSLILESASTNQTSMYLCASNRWAGYYNEQFFGPGTRLTVL.